This T cell receptor (beta chain) was profiled in a study of CD8+ T cells in alopecia areata. Across the study: At a dose of 5 to 10 mg twice daily, oral tofacitinib was given to treated patients.

Study-level findings and limits: Higher clonality and more expanded CD8+ clones appeared in lesional than normal scalp.

Isolated RNA was reverse transcribed into cDNA used as the sequencing template. Measured with immunoSEQ multiplex PCR; TCRdb has only the in-frame clones, and not every one. The sample shows some 51,000 clones, around 96% of them seen only once. Alopecia areata patients gave lesional scalp punch biopsies and peripheral blood samples. Sorted out of PBMCs were CD4+ T cells and CD8+ T cells. This CDR3 is 14 amino acids long. Trimming left V 3 bases short and J 5 bases short, with 14 bases between. The V gene's germline CDR1 is SGDLS and CDR2 YYNGEE. This clone was detected once. Its antigen is unidentified.

Material: CD8+ T cells sorted from blood, obtained at week 0. The TCR was taken from a human donor with alopecia areata. The rearrangement links TRBV9 to TRBJ2-5; TRBD1 is a possible D gene (5 bases). CDR3 loop: CASSESQGRETQYF. CDR3 DNA sequence: TGTGCCAGCAGCGAATCCCAGGGAAGGGAGACCCAGTACTTC.